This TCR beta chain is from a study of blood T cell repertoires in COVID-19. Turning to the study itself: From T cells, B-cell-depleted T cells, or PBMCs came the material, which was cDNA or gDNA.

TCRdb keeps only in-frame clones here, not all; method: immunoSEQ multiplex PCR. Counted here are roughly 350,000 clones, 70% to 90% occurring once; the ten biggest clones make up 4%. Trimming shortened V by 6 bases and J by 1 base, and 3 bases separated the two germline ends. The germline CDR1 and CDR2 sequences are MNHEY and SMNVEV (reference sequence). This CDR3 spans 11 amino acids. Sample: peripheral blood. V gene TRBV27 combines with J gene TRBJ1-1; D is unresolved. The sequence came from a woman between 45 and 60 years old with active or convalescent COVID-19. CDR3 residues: CASRQNTEAFF. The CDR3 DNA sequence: TGTGCCAGCAGACAGAACACTGAAGCTTTCTTT.